Sequencing of this T cell receptor beta chain was carried out in a study of CD8 T cells in ankylosing spondylitis. Whole-study results and caveats: Blood from ankylosing spondylitis patients appeared to carry a characteristic roughly eight-variant TCR beta motif.

TCRdb re-called the 5' RACE reads through MiXCR, storing one row per CDR3 protein. The repertoire includes under 850,000 distinct CDR3 sequences, about 20% of them detected once, and 15% to 20% sits in the top ten. There are a few counts of this clonotype. Its specificity is unknown. V was pared by 7 bases and J by 5 bases, with 17 bases between. The CDR3 is 15 amino acids. The V call is TRBV12-3 or TRBV12-4, the J call TRBJ1-4; D is unclear. Sequencing was done on a sample of blood, either unsorted or a sorted T cell fraction (not recorded which). This clonotype was sampled from a male donor with ankylosing spondylitis. The CDR3 region has the DNA TGTGCCAGCACCCGCCGGAGAGGGAAGAATGAAAAACTGTTTTTT. This encodes CASTRRRGKNEKLFF.